This T cell receptor (beta chain) was retrieved from a study of metastatic and nonmetastatic thyroid tumors. Every patient was untreated before thyroid surgery. Using MiXCR, TCRdb reanalyzed the PCR reads. The table has around 12,000 clones, 31% seen once. CDR1 is MGHRA, CDR2 YSYEKL, per germline. The length of the CDR3 is 15 residues. Trimming took 0 bases from V and 6 from J, leaving 12 bases between them. The chain links TRBV4-1 to TRBJ1-5, with D possibly matching TRBD1 (6 bases). The TCR sequence derives from a male donor with papillary thyroid cancer or a benign thyroid nodule (not recorded which). Some clones in this sample may be carry-over from other donors' samples. The sample taken for sequencing was tumor tissue. Written as DNA, the CDR3 is TGCGCCAGCAGCCAAGAAATGAAGGGGGGTCAGCCCCAGCATTTT. Its protein product is CASSQEMKGGQPQHF.